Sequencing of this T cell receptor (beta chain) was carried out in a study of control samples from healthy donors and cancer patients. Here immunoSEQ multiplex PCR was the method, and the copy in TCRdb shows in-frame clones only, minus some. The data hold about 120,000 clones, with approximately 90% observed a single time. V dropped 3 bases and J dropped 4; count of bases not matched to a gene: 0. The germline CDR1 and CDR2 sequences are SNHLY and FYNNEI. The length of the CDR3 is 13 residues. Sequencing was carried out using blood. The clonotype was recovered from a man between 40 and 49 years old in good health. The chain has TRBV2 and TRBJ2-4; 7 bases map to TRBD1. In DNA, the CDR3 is TGTGCCAGCAGTGAGACAGGGAAAAACATTCAGTACTTC. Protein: CASSETGKNIQYF.